The entry that follows covers one T cell receptor (beta chain) sequence. Its antigen is not identified. A much larger clone sits a single nucleotide away, making a read error possible. This record belongs to a study of blood T cells in healthy people across ages. Notes on the study in general: Age advanced and TCR beta diversity per million T cells fell, roughly linearly.

The CDR3 has 15 amino acids. CDR1 is SSHAT and CDR2 is FNYEAQ in the germline V gene (reference sequence). For the second PCR, which ran for roughly 7 to 11 cycles, a sample-barcoded 5' primer and a J-beta primer mix were used. The yield of each sample was at least 2.5 million CDR3-containing paired-end reads. MiXCR, applied by TCRdb to the 5' RACE reads, yields one record per CDR3 protein. Among about a million distinct CDR3 sequences listed, around 48% were seen once. The receptor was isolated from a man aged 30-40 years in good health. The chain has TRBV7-7 and TRBJ2-3, with 9 bases aligning to TRBD1. The sample consisted of blood. CDR3: CASSTGQGRVDTQYF. The CDR3 DNA sequence: TGTGCTAGCAGCACCGGACAGGGGAGAGTAGATACGCAGTATTTT.